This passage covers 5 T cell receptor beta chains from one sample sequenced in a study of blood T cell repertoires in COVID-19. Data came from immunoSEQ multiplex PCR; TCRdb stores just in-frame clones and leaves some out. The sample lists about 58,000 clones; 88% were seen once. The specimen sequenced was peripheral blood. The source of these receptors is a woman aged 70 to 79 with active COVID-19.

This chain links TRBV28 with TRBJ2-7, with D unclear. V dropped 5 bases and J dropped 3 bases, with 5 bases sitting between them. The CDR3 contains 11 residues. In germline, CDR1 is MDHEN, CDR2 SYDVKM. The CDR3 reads CASSRYYEQYF. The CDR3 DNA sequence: TGTGCCAGCAGTCGCTACTACGAGCAGTACTTC. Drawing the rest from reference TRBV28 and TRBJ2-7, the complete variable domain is DVKVTQSSRYLVKRTGEKVFLECVQDMDHENMFWYRQDPGLGLRLIYFSYDVKMKEKGDIPEGYSVSREKKERFSLILESASTNQTSMYLCASSRYYEQYFGPGTRLTVT.

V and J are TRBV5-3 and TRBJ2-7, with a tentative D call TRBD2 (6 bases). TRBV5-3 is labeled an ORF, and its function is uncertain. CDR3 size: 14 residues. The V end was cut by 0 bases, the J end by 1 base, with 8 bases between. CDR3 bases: TGTGCCAGAAGCTTGGGGGGGGAGTCCTACGAGCAGTACTTC. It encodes CARSLGGESYEQYF.

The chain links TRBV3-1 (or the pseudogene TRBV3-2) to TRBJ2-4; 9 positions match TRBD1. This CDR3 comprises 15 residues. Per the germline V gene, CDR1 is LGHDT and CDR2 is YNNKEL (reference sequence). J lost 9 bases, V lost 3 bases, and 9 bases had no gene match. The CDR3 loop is CASSHIPGQGGIQYF. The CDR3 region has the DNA TGTGCCAGCAGCCATATTCCGGGACAGGGTGGCATTCAGTACTTC.

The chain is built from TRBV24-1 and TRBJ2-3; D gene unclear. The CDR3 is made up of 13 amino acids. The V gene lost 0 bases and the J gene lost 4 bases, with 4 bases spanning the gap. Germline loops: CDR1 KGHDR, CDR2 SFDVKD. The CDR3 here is CATSDLSPDTQYF. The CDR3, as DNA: TGTGCCACCAGTGATTTGTCTCCAGATACGCAGTATTTT.

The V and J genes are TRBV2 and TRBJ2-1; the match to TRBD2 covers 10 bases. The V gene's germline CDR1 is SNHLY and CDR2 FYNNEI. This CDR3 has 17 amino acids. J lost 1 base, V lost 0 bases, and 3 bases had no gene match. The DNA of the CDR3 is TGTGCCAGCAGTGAAGCCCAGCGGGGGGGGTCCTACAATGAGCAGTTCTTC. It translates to CASSEAQRGGSYNEQFF.